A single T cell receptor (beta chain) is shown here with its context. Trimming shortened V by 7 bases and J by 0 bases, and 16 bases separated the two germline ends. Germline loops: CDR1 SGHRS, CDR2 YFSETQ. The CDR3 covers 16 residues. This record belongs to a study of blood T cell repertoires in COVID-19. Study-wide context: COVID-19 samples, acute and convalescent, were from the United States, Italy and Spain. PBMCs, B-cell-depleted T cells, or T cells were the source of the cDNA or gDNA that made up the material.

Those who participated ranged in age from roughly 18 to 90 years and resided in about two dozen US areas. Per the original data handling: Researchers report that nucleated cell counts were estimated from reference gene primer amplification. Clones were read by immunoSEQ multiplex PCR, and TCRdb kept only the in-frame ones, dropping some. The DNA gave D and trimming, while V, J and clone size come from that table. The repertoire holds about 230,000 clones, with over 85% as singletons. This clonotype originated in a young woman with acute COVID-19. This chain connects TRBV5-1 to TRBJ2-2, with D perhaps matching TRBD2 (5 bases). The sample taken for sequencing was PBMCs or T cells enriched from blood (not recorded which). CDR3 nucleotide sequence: TGCGCCAGCCAAACGGGGTCCAATTCGAACACCGGGGAGCTGTTTTTT. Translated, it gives CASQTGSNSNTGELFF.